These 16 T cell receptor beta chains were sequenced from one sample in a study of HIV-infected patients and healthy controls. About 480 ng RNA was reverse transcribed with alpha and beta constant-region primers. Using multiplexing indices, alpha and beta chain libraries were generated apart by chain-specific third strand synthesis. TCRdb re-analysed the 5' RACE reads in MiXCR, keeping a single row per CDR3 protein. Counted here are fewer than 20,000 distinct CDR3 sequences, 8.5% occurring once; the ten biggest clones make up less than 25%. Roughly three months, about 14 weeks, into antiretroviral therapy, follow-up blood was collected. All unsorted peripheral T cells were captured because whole blood was used without fractionation. Specimen: blood, collected during antiretroviral therapy. All receptors come from an adult with HIV infection.

In its sample, this clonotype was seen a few times. The chain joins TRBV7-3 to TRBJ2-5, with 12 bases lining up with TRBD2. The CDR3 sequence is 15 residues long. Germline V gene lookup returns CDR1 SGHTA and CDR2 FQGTGA. V was clipped by 6 bases and J by 2 bases; unmatched bases: 4. The DNA of the CDR3 is TGTGCCAGCAGGGCCGGACTAGCGGGACAAGAGACCCAGTACTTC. Translating it yields CASRAGLAGQETQYF. The full variable domain, rest sourced from reference TRBV7-3 and TRBJ2-5, is GAGVSQTPSNKVTEKGKYVELRCDPISGHTALYWYRQSLGQGPEFLIYFQGTGAADDSGLPNDRFFAVRPEGSVSTLKIQRTERGDSAVYLCASRAGLAGQETQYFGPGTRLLVL.

This chain connects TRBV19 to TRBJ1-1, with D uncertain. Trimming cost V 8 bases and J 3 bases, with 10 bases left between them. The length of the CDR3 is 12 residues. Germline CDR1 and CDR2: LNHDA and SQIVND (reference sequence). DNA for the CDR3: TGTGCCAGTCGCAAAGGGCACACTGAAGCTTTCTTT. Translating gives CASRKGHTEAFF. The whole variable domain, filled in from reference TRBV19 and TRBJ1-1, reads DGGITQSPKYLFRKEGQNVTLSCEQNLNHDAMYWYRQDPGQGLRLIYYSQIVNDFQKGDIAEGYSVSREKKESFPLTVTSAQKNPTAFYLCASRKGHTEAFFGQGTRLTVV.

The chain uses TRBV7-2 and TRBJ2-1, with unresolved D. This CDR3 is built from 11 residues. V lost 6 bases to trimming and J lost 2 bases, with 2 bases between them. Germline V gene lookup returns CDR1 SGHTA and CDR2 FQGNSA. The chain's CDR3 is CASRTYNEQFF. Here the CDR3 DNA reads TGTGCCAGCAGGACCTACAATGAGCAGTTCTTC.

This clonotype was seen only a few times. This sequence joins TRBV2 and TRBJ2-2; 8 bases map to TRBD1. With V trimmed by 11 bases and J by 7 bases, 9 bases remained unmatched. From germline, CDR1 is SNHLY and CDR2 FYNNEI. This CDR3 spans 13 amino acids. CDR3 sequence reads: CALQGEGNGELFF. CDR3 nucleotide sequence: TGTGCCTTACAGGGGGAAGGGAACGGGGAGCTGTTTTTT.

The rearrangement joins TRBV28 to TRBJ1-1; D gene uncertain. Trimming left V 2 bases short and J 7 bases short, with 5 bases between. CDR1 is MDHEN, CDR2 SYDVKM, per germline. The CDR3 contains 11 residues. As DNA, the CDR3 is TGTGCCAGCAGTTTAGGGTTTGAAGCTTTCTTT. Protein sequence: CASSLGFEAFF. Using reference TRBV28 and TRBJ1-1 for the parts outside the CDR3, the full variable domain is DVKVTQSSRYLVKRTGEKVFLECVQDMDHENMFWYRQDPGLGLRLIYFSYDVKMKEKGDIPEGYSVSREKKERFSLILESASTNQTSMYLCASSLGFEAFFGQGTRLTVV.

This clonotype was observed at least ten times. The chain joins TRBV5-1 to TRBJ2-1; possibly TRBD2 for D (5 bases). V was clipped by 0 bases and J by 2 bases, with 12 bases between them. CDR1 is SGHRS, CDR2 YFSETQ, per germline. The CDR3 loop spans 16 amino acids. CDR3 coding DNA: TGCGCCAGCAGCTTGGTCGGGGAAGTCCCCTACAATGAGCAGTTCTTC. Translation: CASSLVGEVPYNEQFF.

This clonotype was recorded many times. This chain joins TRBV2 and TRBJ2-1; 8 bases fit TRBD2. The V segment lost 5 bases and the J segment 4 bases; nucleotides outside the gene matches: 19. CDR1 is SNHLY, CDR2 FYNNEI, per germline. The CDR3 has 19 amino acids. CDR3 coding DNA: TGTGCCAGCAGTCCGACGGGGGAAAGCGGGAGTGCGAAGTACAATGAGCAGTTCTTC. Translating it yields CASSPTGESGSAKYNEQFF.

This clonotype was detected ten times or more. The V gene is TRBV6-1, the J gene TRBJ2-1; 7 positions match TRBD1. The J segment lost 8 bases and the V segment lost 4 bases, leaving 11 bases of the junction unmatched. The CDR3 spans 15 residues. Germline V gene lookup returns CDR1 MNHNS and CDR2 SASEGT. In DNA, the CDR3 is TGTGCCAGCAGTGCTCCGGGACAGTTTGGAGATGAGCAGTTCTTC. Protein: CASSAPGQFGDEQFF.

There are a few counts of this clonotype. The chain carries TRBV5-1 and TRBJ2-3; tentative D call: TRBD1 (6 bases). Trimming removed 0 bases at V and 5 bases at J, with 16 bases between. This CDR3 is built from 16 residues. Germline V gene lookup returns CDR1 SGHRS and CDR2 YFSETQ. In nucleotides, the CDR3 is TGCGCCAGCAGCTTGGGCGAGATCACAGGGCTAGATACGCAGTATTTT. Amino acids: CASSLGEITGLDTQYF. The whole variable domain, remainder taken from reference TRBV5-1 and TRBJ2-3, is KAGVTQTPRYLIKTRGQQVTLSCSPISGHRSVSWYQQTPGQGLQFLFEYFSETQRNKGNFPGRFSGRQFSNSRSEMNVSTLELGDSALYLCASSLGEITGLDTQYFGPGTRLTVL.

This clonotype was seen at least ten times. The chain recombines TRBV5-5 with TRBJ2-7, with 10 bases fitting TRBD1. V shed 4 bases, J shed 0 bases, and the junction held 4 bases outside the gene matches. The CDR3 has 15 residues. Germline CDR1 and CDR2: SGHKS and YYEKEE (reference sequence). The chain's CDR3 is CASSLGQGVSYEQYF. DNA of the CDR3: TGTGCCAGCAGCCTTGGACAGGGGGTCTCCTACGAGCAGTACTTC. Supplemented by reference TRBV5-5 and TRBJ2-7, the full variable domain reads DAGVTQSPTHLIKTRGQQVTLRCSPISGHKSVSWYQQVLGQGPQFIFQYYEKEERGRGNFPDRFSARQFPNYSSELNVNALLLGDSALYLCASSLGQGVSYEQYFGPGTRLTVT.

This clonotype was seen only a few times. The J gene is TRBJ2-3, the V gene TRBV5-1, with D perhaps TRBD2 (5 bases). V was pared by 0 bases and J by 1 base, with 12 bases between. The CDR3 extends over 16 amino acids. Germline CDR1 SGHRS, CDR2 YFSETQ. The CDR3 nucleotides read TGCGCCAGCAGCTTGGCCGTCGGGGTGGGCACAGATACGCAGTATTTT. Translated: CASSLAVGVGTDTQYF.

Concerning this clonotype itself: A read error may produce the germline difference seen at one junction end. The chain is built from TRBV7-7 and TRBJ2-5; D possibly corresponds to TRBD1 (7 bases). The CDR3 sequence is 13 residues long. CDR1 is SSHAT, CDR2 FNYEAQ, per germline (reference sequence). The CDR3 nucleotides are TGTGCTAGCAGCCCAGGAGGGGGCGAGACCCAGTACTTC. Its protein is CASSPGGGETQYF.

This clonotype was seen repeatedly, ten times or more. The rearrangement joins TRBV11-2 to TRBJ1-5; 7 bases line up with TRBD1. This CDR3 comprises 16 residues. With V trimmed by 5 bases and J by 2 bases, 9 bases remained unmatched. Germline CDR1 and CDR2: SGHAT and FQNNGV. CDR3 sequence reads: CASSPVTGAGNQPQHF. DNA for the CDR3: TGTGCCAGCAGCCCGGTTACAGGGGCCGGCAATCAGCCCCAGCATTTT.

Many counts were recorded for this clonotype. This chain joins TRBV29-1 and TRBJ1-2; TRBD1 matches 7 bases. Germline CDR1 is SQVTM and CDR2 is ANQGSEA. The CDR3 has 11 amino acids. J lost 7 bases, V lost 7 bases, and 6 bases had no gene match. CDR3 coding DNA: TGCAGCGCTGAGGGGGCGCTTGGCTACACCTTC. Amino acids: CSAEGALGYTF. The whole variable domain, filled in from reference TRBV29-1 and TRBJ1-2, reads SAVISQKPSRDICQRGTSLTIQCQVDSQVTMMFWYRQQPGQSLTLIATANQGSEATYESGFVIDKFPISRPNLTFSTLTVSNMSPEDSSIYLCSAEGALGYTFGSGTRLTVV.

This clonotype has a count of ten or more. The chain is built from TRBV3-1 and TRBJ1-1; perhaps TRBD1 as D (5 bases). Germline V lookup: CDR1 LGHDT, CDR2 YNNKEL (reference sequence). Trimming cost V 4 bases and J 2 bases, with 5 bases left between them. This CDR3 has 12 amino acids. DNA of the CDR3: TGTGCCAGCAGCCGGACAAACACTGAAGCTTTCTTT. This codes for CASSRTNTEAFF.

In its sample, this clonotype was seen a few times. The genes are TRBV27 and TRBJ1-5; 9 bases match TRBD1. Germline V gene sequence: CDR1 MNHEY, CDR2 SMNVEV (reference sequence). The CDR3 extends over 14 amino acids. V lost 5 bases, J lost 4 bases, and 3 bases stayed unmatched. This chain's CDR3 is CASSLGTGNQPQHF. CDR3 DNA: TGTGCCAGCAGTCTCGGGACAGGGAATCAGCCCCAGCATTTT.